The rows below give T cell receptor beta chains drawn from one sample of a study of response to subunit inactivated influenza vaccine. TCRdb re-analysed the RT-PCR reads in MiXCR, keeping a single row per CDR3 protein. The sample holds 650,000 to 800,000 distinct CDR3 sequences, about 15% seen once. The source was PBMCs from blood, collected less than 15 days before vaccination. These receptors were collected from a man aged 45-65 years who received an inactivated influenza vaccine. CDR3s include the opening cysteine and the closing phenylalanine or tryptophan. A D gene is named only where the DNA matches it firmly. Size is omitted from some rows. Given values are once, few, many or a class for expanded clones.

v_call,j_call,d_call,clone_size,cdr3_aa,cdr3_nt
TRBV3-1,TRBJ2-5,TRBD2,-,CASMSSGGLVETQYF,TGTGCCAGCATGTCTAGCGGGGGGCTTGTGGAGACCCAGTACTTC
TRBV5-1,TRBJ2-5,TRBD2,few,CASSASGIKETQYF,TGCGCCAGCAGCGCTAGCGGGATAAAAGAGACCCAGTACTTC
TRBV5-1,TRBJ2-7,-,-,CASTIGNAAYEQYF,TGCGCCAGCACCATAGGGAACGCAGCCTACGAGCAGTACTTC
TRBV7-2,TRBJ2-3,TRBD1,few,CASSFAGTGGANTQYF,TGTGCCAGCAGCTTTGCCGGGACAGGGGGCGCGAATACGCAGTATTTT
TRBV7-2,TRBJ2-1,TRBD1,-,CASSPQTGGAATEQFF,TGTGCCAGCAGCCCACAGACAGGGGGCGCCGCAACTGAGCAGTTCTTC
TRBV10-2,TRBJ2-6,-,few,CASSDWAGGTGANVLTF,TGCGCCAGCAGTGATTGGGCAGGAGGGACTGGGGCCAACGTCCTGACTTTC
TRBV7-2,TRBJ2-5,-,many,CASRHGSQETQYF,TGTGCCAGCAGACATGGGAGCCAAGAGACCCAGTACTTC
TRBV4-1,TRBJ1-4,-,-,CASSQDGRVNEKLFF,TGCGCCAGCAGCCAAGATGGCAGGGTTAATGAAAAACTGTTTTTT
TRBV5-1,TRBJ2-1,-,few,CASSLRARGNEQFF,TGCGCCAGCAGCTTGAGGGCTCGGGGGAATGAGCAGTTCTTC
TRBV28,TRBJ1-3,-,few,CASSLVHRSGNTIYF,TGTGCCAGCAGTTTGGTCCACAGGTCTGGAAACACCATATATTTT
TRBV7-2,TRBJ2-4,TRBD1,few,CASSRDRGTKNIQYF,TGTGCCAGCAGCCGGGACAGGGGTACCAAAAACATTCAGTACTTC
TRBV4-3,TRBJ1-1,-,many,CASSQGVTGFFPNTEAFF,TGCGCCAGCAGCCAAGGGGTGACAGGCTTTTTCCCGAACACTGAAGCTTTCTTT
TRBV4-1,TRBJ2-7,-,few,CASSQMEGVGYEQYF,TGCGCCAGCAGCCAGATGGAGGGGGTAGGCTACGAGCAGTACTTC
TRBV20-1,TRBJ2-1,TRBD2,-,CSARRFLAGADYNEQFF,TGCAGTGCTAGAAGATTTCTAGCGGGAGCCGACTACAATGAGCAGTTCTTC
TRBV7-8,TRBJ2-7,-,-,CASSLAQGPPGYF,TGTGCCAGCAGCTTAGCGCAGGGTCCCCCGGGTTACTTC
TRBV25-1,TRBJ1-4,TRBD1,-,CASSGQGALEKLFF,TGTGCCAGCAGTGGACAGGGGGCGCTTGAAAAACTGTTTTTT
TRBV21-1,TRBJ2-2,-,few,CASSKWGQGLDTGELFF,TGTGCCAGCAGCAAATGGGGACAGGGTTTGGACACCGGGGAGCTGTTTTTT
TRBV4-2,TRBJ1-6,-,many,CASSQETGRNSPLHF,TGTGCCAGCAGCCAAGAGACGGGCCGGAATTCACCCCTCCACTTT
TRBV12-3/TRBV12-4,TRBJ2-2,-,-,CASSQLATLPRELFF,TGTGCCAGCAGCCAACTAGCTACCCTGCCCCGGGAGCTGTTTTTT
TRBV7-2,TRBJ2-1,TRBD2,-,CASSLTGTSGSRIEQFF,TGTGCCAGCAGCCTGACCGGGACTAGCGGGAGTCGAATTGAGCAGTTCTTC
TRBV6-1,TRBJ2-3,-,-,CASNTNQRTQYF,TGTGCCAGCAACACGAATCAGCGGACGCAGTATTTT
TRBV2,TRBJ2-1,TRBD2,-,CASSKRGFIRGFYNEQFF,TGTGCCAGCAGTAAGCGGGGCTTCATTCGGGGCTTTTACAATGAGCAGTTCTTC
TRBV7-2,TRBJ2-5,TRBD2,-,CASSATSGRALETQYF,TGTGCCAGCAGCGCGACTAGCGGGAGGGCCCTAGAGACCCAGTACTTC
TRBV5-1,TRBJ2-2,-,-,CASSRRVTGELFF,TGCGCCAGCAGCCGCCGGGTCACCGGGGAGCTGTTTTTT
TRBV11-2,TRBJ2-3,-,few,CASSPGLSLNTQYF,TGTGCCAGCAGCCCGGGACTTTCGCTGAATACGCAGTATTTT